This T cell receptor beta chain came from a study of cytomegalovirus exposure and HLA in healthy donors listed by TCRdb under 2017. In terms of the full investigation: An earlier analysis of roughly 630 of the donors reported about 250 Gb of sequence data and some 120 million unique TCR beta sequences from some 180 million T cells. Of the 398 genotyped donors, approximately 81% were placed in the genetic ancestry cluster associated with self-reported Caucasian donors. On average, roughly 250,000 unique TCR beta nucleotide sequences were sequenced per donor among about 400 genotyped donors of the cohort, with roughly 18% of those sequences being non-productive. The study profiled the T cell repertoires of 666 subjects by immunosequencing and related them to cytomegalovirus serostatus. A separate validation cohort of 90 to 150 different subjects was used in addition to the 666-subject first cohort. An earlier analysis of around 580 of the donors used high-throughput TCR beta sequencing to judge whether each TCR beta V gene segment behaved as functional or pseudogenic. Donor age, sex, ethnicity and CMV serostatus were compiled alongside the repertoire data. The study was designed to test whether signatures of past pathogen exposure could be identified by cataloging public T cell receptors. The study combined high-throughput TCR immunosequencing, statistical association of individual TCRs with disease status, and machine learning to predict cytomegalovirus infection status. The number of typed donors differed by locus: 629-630 for A, B, C, DRB1 and DQB1; 522 for DQA1; 606 for DPA1; and about 450 for DPB1. Genome-wide SNP genotypes for about 65% of the roughly 670 donors were used in a later genetic analysis, which treated that subset as a discovery cohort. An early release covering roughly 580 HLA-typed donors comprised approximately 300 gigabases of sequencing data and roughly 85 million unique TCR sequences. To study patterns of TCR occurrence, a later analysis re-analyzed previously published TCR beta repertoires from around 660 donors and added high-resolution HLA genotyping. All discovery cohort repertoires had been generated on a single sequencing platform. Because of strong linkage in the cohort, a few DR-DQ haplotypes were treated as single units for association and clustering. Rather than using new phenotypic data, the later analysis identified candidate immune exposures from TCR beta sequences and from how often those sequences occurred across donors. HLA typing included class I and class II loci at four-digit resolution.

Libraries came from the immunoSEQ multiplex PCR assay. For the multiplex PCR, a mixture combining 60 forward primers for TCR Vbeta segments and 13 reverse primers for TCR Jbeta segments was used. Amplification of the CDR3 region of rearranged TCR beta genes was performed with a multiplex PCR assay on genomic DNA. Amplified TCR beta libraries were sequenced as 87-base-pair reads on the Illumina HiSeq System. In the authors' own workflow: A later analysis tallied tens of millions of unique TCR beta chains across the 610 or so repertoires, and about 10 million of those chains were shared by two or more donors. A nearest-neighbor algorithm error-corrected the raw reads and collapsed the reads into unique sequences, merging closely related sequences to remove PCR and sequencing errors. CDR3 sequences were aligned to IMGT reference sequences to assign V, D and J gene segments. For a sequence to be retained, a match of at least six nucleotides was required to both a V gene segment and a J gene segment. A rearrangement counted as productive if the CDR3 had no stop codons and remained in frame with V and J, and every other rearrangement counted as non-productive. CDR3 was defined according to IMGT convention as the region running from the second conserved V-encoded cysteine to the conserved J-encoded phenylalanine. The earlier analysis of about 530 of the donors excluded any sequence lacking an unambiguous match to a single V gene segment. In an earlier analysis of about 590 of the donors, a V segment was called functional when productive rearrangements were above 56.7%, and segregating when the standard deviation between donors exceeded 5%. A statistical classification framework was built to diagnose cytomegalovirus status from the catalog of TCR beta chain sequences. V and J gene assignment, in a later analysis, came from comparing TCR nucleotide sequences with IMGT/GENE-DB human TR gene sequences. A later analysis assigned CDR3 sequences and most-parsimonious VDJ recombination scenarios with the TCRdist pipeline. In a later analysis, every TCR beta chain was defined by the combination of its CDR3 amino acid sequence and its V-gene family, and reads without a unique V-gene family were dropped. To address suspected cross-contamination and a sequencing artifact, a later analysis removed around 600 highly shared, low-generation-probability nucleotide sequences. A later analysis calculated a clonal expansion index for each public chain from normalized within-repertoire ranks of inferred template counts. In a later analysis, generation probabilities were computed using a VDJ recombination model fitted to out-of-frame rearrangements, and the results were checked against IGoR. Hypergeometric tests were used in a later analysis to score TCR-TCR, TCR-HLA and TCR-CMV co-occurrence, with a repertoire-size bias correction applied to the TCR pairs. To estimate false discovery rates, a later analysis permuted the HLA or CMV assignments 20 times. In a later analysis, co-occurring TCRs were grouped with DBSCAN, and TCRdist sequence similarity was added when clustering was performed within HLA-allele-positive subsets. Repertoires with fewer than 30,000 or more than 120,000 public chains were left out of co-occurrence clustering, as were about 5 repertoires with anomalous nucleotide sharing. This is the immuneACCESS table as TCRdb keeps it, with only in-frame sequences that have V and J called. A part of the clones is gone; compared with another copy, unresolved V genes explain less than half, and the rest is unexplained. V and J calls plus clone size are reproduced from that table; the DNA served to infer D and trimming. Here the sample has more than 250,000 clones; roughly 90% occur a single time. The ten largest clones take up about 2.3% of the sample.

Based on the germline V gene, the CDR1 and CDR2 sequences are LGHNT and FRNRAP. The junction shows trimming of 4 bases on V and 7 bases on J, and the gene matches do not reach 14 bases of it. Reading from cysteine to phenylalanine, the CDR3 counts 17 amino acids. Of all the DNA, just the CDR3 is kept, 51 bases in frame from base 1. Overall results and qualifications from the work: At a false discovery rate of 0.05, a later analysis linked roughly 17,000 TCR beta sequences to specific HLA alleles. A further reported finding was that TCR beta sequences accurately predicted the HLA-A and HLA-B alleles for most subjects in the first cohort. Most CMV-associated TCR beta chains appeared to be HLA-restricted in a later analysis, and the HLA associations seemed to be driven largely by CMV exposure. In a later analysis, HLA-associated TCR beta chains were found to be more clonally expanded and to have lower generation probabilities than equally common non-associated chains. Because HLA typing was missing for some donors at each locus, association tests included only the typed subset. Several of the top co-occurrence clusters appeared to be linked to parvovirus B19, influenza, CMV and Epstein-Barr virus, according to a later analysis. Presence/absence analyses assumed roughly uniform sequencing depth across donors, an assumption that may not hold. Some IMGT-functional V segments, including TRBV6-2 and TRBV6-3, could not be distinguished by the 87-base-pair reads and were therefore excluded. While some public TCRs were present in many individuals, most TCR sequences turned up only very rarely across donors. Broadly in line with IMGT annotations, most TCR beta V segments showed up in productive rearrangements about 87% or about 30% of the time in an earlier analysis of roughly 590 of the donors. Linkage disequilibrium might explain the correlated functional status among segregating V segments, but an unknown experimental factor could not be excluded. The cohort was sequenced for TCR beta chains only, and without alpha or paired-chain data the features that could be detected were limited. In both the original and validation cohorts, the classifier was reported to diagnose cytomegalovirus status with high specificity and sensitivity. In a later genetic analysis, fewer N-insertions in productive TCRs were reported among donors in an Asian-associated ancestry cluster than the roughly 640-donor mean. Immune exposure information for the cohort was limited to CMV serostatus. The authors suggested that the approach could potentially be extended to other disease states and immunological phenotypes. An association between a missense DCLRE1C variant and V-gene and J-gene trimming of TCR beta chains was found in a later genetic analysis and replicated in an independent cohort. Assigning TCR associations to individual alleles was difficult when HLA alleles, especially DR and DQ, strongly co-occurred. A total of around 150 TCR beta chains were listed by the study as associated with cytomegalovirus. A few of the identified cytomegalovirus-associated TCR beta chains were confirmed in vitro to be specific for cytomegalovirus antigens. A later analysis found that TCR association rates varied across HLA loci, with DRB1 alleles showing the most associated TCRs and HLA-C alleles the fewest. A cluster of highly shared sequence variants was judged likely to represent a technical artifact of the sequencing pipeline. Because counts were too low, about 15 rarely observed V segments, including chromosome 9 orphons, were left out of the earlier analysis of 500 to 750 of the donors.

In regard to this clone: What antigen it recognizes has not been identified. Base qualities were left out, and no much larger clone turns up one base away.

In total, 666 healthy bone marrow donors made up the cohort. Cohort members were all nominally healthy when sampled, although unrecorded immune exposures were likely present. The donor tested CMV seronegative, placing the donor among the 300 to 450 seronegative members of the cohort. Each donor provided a peripheral blood sample, and peripheral blood mononuclear cells were used for TCR beta sequencing. The Qiagen DNeasy Blood Extraction Kit was used to extract genomic DNA from the blood cell samples. The TCR originated in a woman in her late teens or twenties in good health and CMV-seronegative. Sequenced material: PBMCs. The rearranged chain carries TRBV12-5 and TRBJ2-1, and TRBD2 aligns with 9 junction nucleotides. The DNA sequence follows: TGTGCTAGTGGTTCTGGAGCCGGGACTAGCCTATTAAATGAGCAGTTCTTC. This translates into CASGSGAGTSLLNEQFF.